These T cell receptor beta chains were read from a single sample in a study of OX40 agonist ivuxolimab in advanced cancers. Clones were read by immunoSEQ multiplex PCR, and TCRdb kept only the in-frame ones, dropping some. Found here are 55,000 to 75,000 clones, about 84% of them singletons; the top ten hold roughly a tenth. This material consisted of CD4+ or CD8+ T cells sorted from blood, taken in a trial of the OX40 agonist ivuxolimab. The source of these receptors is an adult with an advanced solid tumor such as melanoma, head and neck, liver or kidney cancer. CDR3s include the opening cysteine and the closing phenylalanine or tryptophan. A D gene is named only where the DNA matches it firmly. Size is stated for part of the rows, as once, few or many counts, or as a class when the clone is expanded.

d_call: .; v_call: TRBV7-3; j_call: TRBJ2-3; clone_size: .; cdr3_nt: TGTGCCAGCAGCTTGAATCCTCGGCCAGATACGCAGTATTTT; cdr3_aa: CASSLNPRPDTQYF
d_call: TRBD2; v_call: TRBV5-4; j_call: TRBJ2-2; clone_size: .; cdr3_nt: TGTGCCAGCAGCTTGGATCCCCCCGGGGGGGCCGGGGAGCTGTTTTTT; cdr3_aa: CASSLDPPGGAGELFF
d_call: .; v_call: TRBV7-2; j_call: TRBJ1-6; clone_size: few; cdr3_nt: TGTGCCAGCAGCTTGGGACAAGAATCCGGGAGCTCCTATAATTCACCCCTCCACTTT; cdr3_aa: CASSLGQESGSSYNSPLHF
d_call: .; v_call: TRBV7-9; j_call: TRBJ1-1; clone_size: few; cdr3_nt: TGTGCCAGCAGCCTTCTGTCAGGGTCCACTGAAGCTTTCTTT; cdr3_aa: CASSLLSGSTEAFF
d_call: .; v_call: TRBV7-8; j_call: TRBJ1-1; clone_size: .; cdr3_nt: TGTGCCAGCAGCCTCACGGAGGGGGGCTACACTGAAGCTTTCTTT; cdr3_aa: CASSLTEGGYTEAFF
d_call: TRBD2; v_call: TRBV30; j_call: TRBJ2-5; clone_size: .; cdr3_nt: TGTGCCTGGAGTGTAGGCCTAGCGGGAGGCCGATATCAGTACTTC; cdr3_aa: CAWSVGLAGGRYQYF
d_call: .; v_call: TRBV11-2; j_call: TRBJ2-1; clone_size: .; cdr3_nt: TGTGCCAGCAGCTTCGGGAGCGGGCCTGAGCAGTTCTTC; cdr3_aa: CASSFGSGPEQFF
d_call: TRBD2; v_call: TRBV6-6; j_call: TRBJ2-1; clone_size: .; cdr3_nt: TGTGCCAGTTGCGGGGGGGCCTACAATGAGCAGTTCTTC; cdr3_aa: CASCGGAYNEQFF
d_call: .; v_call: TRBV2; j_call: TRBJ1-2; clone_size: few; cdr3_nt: TGTGCCAGCAGTGAGCAGACTCTCTATGGCTACACCTTC; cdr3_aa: CASSEQTLYGYTF
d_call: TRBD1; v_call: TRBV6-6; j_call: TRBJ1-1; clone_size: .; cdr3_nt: TGTGCCAGCAGTTACGACAGGGGCACTGAAGCTTTCTTT; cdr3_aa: CASSYDRGTEAFF
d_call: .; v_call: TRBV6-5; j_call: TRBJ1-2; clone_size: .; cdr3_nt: TGTGCCAGCAGTTACGGGACGGACTATGGCTACACCTTC; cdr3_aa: CASSYGTDYGYTF
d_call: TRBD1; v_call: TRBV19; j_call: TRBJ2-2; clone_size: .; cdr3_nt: TGTGCCAGTAGTAAATGGGGACAGGGTGGCGGGGAGCTGTTTTTT; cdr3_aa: CASSKWGQGGGELFF
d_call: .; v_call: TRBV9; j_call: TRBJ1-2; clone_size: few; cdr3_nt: TGTGCCAGCAGCCCGGGAAGCGCTAACTATGGCTACACCTTC; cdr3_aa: CASSPGSANYGYTF
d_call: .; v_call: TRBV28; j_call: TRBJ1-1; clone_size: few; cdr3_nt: TGTGCCAGCAGTTTCGAGAGGGTCTCCACTGAAGCTTTCTTT; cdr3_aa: CASSFERVSTEAFF
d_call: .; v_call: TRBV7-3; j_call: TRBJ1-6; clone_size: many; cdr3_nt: TGTGCCAGCAGCTACAGGGACGGTTCACCCCTCCACTTT; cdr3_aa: CASSYRDGSPLHF
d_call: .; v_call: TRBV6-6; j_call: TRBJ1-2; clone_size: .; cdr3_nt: TGTGCCAGCAGCCCGGGACTGACTTATGGCTACACCTTC; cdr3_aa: CASSPGLTYGYTF
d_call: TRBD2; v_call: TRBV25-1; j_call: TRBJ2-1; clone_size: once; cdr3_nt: TGTGCCAGCAGTGAATTGGGCGGGCGGGGGGACGACAATGAGCAGTTCTTC; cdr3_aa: CASSELGGRGDDNEQFF
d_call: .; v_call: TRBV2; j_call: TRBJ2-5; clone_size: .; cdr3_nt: TGTGCCAGCAGTGGAGGGCTTTTTCAAGAGACCCAGTACTTC; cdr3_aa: CASSGGLFQETQYF
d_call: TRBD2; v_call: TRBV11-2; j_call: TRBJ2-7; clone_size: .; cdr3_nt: TGTGCCAGCAGCCAAGCTGGGGATAGCGGGGGAGTTTGGGAGCAGTACTTC; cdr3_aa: CASSQAGDSGGVWEQYF
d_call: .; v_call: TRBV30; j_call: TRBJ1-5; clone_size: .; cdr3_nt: TGTGCCTGGAGTGCCCCGGGACGAGTCAATCAGCCCCAGCATTTT; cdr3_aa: CAWSAPGRVNQPQHF
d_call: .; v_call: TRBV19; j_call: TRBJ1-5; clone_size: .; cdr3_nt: TGTGCCAGTAGTATGAGTGAAAATCAGCCCCAGCATTTT; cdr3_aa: CASSMSENQPQHF
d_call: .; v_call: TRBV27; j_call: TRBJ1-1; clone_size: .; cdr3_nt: TGTGCCAGCAGTGACCGGGACATCGGAGAAGCTTTCTTT; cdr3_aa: CASSDRDIGEAFF
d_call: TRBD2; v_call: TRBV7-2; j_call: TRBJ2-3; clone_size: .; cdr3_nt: TGTGCCAGCAGCTTGGGACTAGCGGGAGCAGATACGCAGTATTTT; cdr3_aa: CASSLGLAGADTQYF
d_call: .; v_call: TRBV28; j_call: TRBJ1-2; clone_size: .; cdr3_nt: TGTGCCAGCAGCCCCCAAGTCTATGGCTACACCTTC; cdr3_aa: CASSPQVYGYTF
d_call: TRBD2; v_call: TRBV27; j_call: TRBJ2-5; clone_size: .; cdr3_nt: TGTGCCAGCAGCCCTATTCGGGCTAGCGGGAGAGGTGGCCAAGAGACCCAGTACTTC; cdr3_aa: CASSPIRASGRGGQETQYF
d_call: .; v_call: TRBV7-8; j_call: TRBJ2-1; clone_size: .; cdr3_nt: TGTGCCAGCAGCTTAGGGGCGAAGGGTACTGAGCAGTTCTTC; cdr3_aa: CASSLGAKGTEQFF
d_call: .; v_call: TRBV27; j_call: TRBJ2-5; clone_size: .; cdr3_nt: TGTGCCAGCAGTTCCCCCGTCCGGGGAGAGACCCAGTACTTC; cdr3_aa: CASSSPVRGETQYF